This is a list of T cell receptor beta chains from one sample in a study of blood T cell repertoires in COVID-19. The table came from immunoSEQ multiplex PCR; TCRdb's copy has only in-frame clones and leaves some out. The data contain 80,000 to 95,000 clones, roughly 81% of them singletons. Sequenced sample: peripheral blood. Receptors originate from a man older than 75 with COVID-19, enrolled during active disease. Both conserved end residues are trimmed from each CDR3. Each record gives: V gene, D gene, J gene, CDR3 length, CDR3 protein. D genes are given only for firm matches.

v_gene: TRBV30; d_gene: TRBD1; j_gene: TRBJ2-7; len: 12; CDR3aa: AWEPGQGAHEQY
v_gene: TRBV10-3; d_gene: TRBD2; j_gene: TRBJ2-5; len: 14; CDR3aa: AISDVKGGEGETQY
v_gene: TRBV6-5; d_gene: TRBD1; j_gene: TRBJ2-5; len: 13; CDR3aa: ASSYSRGLGETQY
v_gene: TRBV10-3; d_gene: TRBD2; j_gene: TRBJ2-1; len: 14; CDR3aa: AISLSVGGAGNEQF
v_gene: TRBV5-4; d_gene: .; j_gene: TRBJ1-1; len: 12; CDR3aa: ASSLVQLNTEAF
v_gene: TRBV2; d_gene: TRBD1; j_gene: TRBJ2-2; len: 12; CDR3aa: ASSAQGASGELF
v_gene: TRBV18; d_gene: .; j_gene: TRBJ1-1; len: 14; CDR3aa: ASSPRGQFGNTEAF
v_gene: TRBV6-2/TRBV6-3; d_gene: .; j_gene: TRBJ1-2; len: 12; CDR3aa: ASSPWGHGAGYT
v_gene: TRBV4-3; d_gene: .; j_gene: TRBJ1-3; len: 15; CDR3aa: ASSQDTKGLAGNTIY
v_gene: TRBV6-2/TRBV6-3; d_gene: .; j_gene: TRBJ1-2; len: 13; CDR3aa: ASSYLTARYYGYT
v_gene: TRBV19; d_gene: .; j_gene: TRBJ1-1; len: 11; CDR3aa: ASTTKASSEAF
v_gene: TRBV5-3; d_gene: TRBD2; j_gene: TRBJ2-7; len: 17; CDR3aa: ARSLLDATGGPSGYEQY
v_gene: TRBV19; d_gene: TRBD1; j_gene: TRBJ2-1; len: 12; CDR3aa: ASSTGQGLREQF
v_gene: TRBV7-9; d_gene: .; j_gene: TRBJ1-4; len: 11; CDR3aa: ASSLGGPEKLF
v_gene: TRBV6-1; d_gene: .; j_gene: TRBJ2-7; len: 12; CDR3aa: ASSEASRASEQY
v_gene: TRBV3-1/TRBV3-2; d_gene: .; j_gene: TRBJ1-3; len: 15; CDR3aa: ASSQDLNTFSGNTIY
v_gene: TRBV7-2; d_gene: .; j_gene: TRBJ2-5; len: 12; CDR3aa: ASSLRHRAETQY
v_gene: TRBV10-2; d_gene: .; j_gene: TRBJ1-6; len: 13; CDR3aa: ASSAVGRNNSPLH
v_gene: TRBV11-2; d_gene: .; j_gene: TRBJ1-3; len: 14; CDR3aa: ASSLVTGHSGNTIY
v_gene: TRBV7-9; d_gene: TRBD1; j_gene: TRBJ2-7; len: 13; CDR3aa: ASSQRGQGLREQY
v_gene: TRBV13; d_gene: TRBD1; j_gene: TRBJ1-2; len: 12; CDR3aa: ASSATRQGHGYT
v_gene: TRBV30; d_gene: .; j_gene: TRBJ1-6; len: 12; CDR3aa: AWSGVGGPAPLH
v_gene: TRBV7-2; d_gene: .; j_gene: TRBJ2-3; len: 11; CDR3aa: ASSSGGTDTQY
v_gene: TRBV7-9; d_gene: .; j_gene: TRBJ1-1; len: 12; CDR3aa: ASSPTRRDTEAF